A selection of T cell receptor beta chains follows, all from one sample in a study of PD-1 blockade in classical Hodgkin lymphoma. Using immunoSEQ multiplex PCR, the repertoire was profiled, and TCRdb retains in-frame clones only, with some absent. This sample has tens of thousands of clones, with 86% found just once. The specimen was CD4+ T cells from blood, collected before the fourth cycle of nivolumab. The receptors come from a human donor with classical Hodgkin lymphoma. Each CDR3 is given with its conserved first and last residue.

cdr3_length	v_call	j_call	cdr3_aa
13	TRBV18	TRBJ1-2	CASSPADSHGYTF
15	TRBV28	TRBJ1-5	CASSFSGVSNQPQHF
11	TRBV20-1	TRBJ2-5	CSGNYQETQYF
16	TRBV25-1	TRBJ1-4	CASSDSGQTTNEKLFF
12	TRBV6-5	TRBJ1-6	CASSYRDSPLHF
14	TRBV18	TRBJ2-1	CASSAGQGYNEQFF
15	TRBV7-2	TRBJ1-5	CASSFGGGPGQPQHF
13	TRBV6-6	TRBJ2-1	CASRLAGGVLEFF
13	TRBV18	TRBJ2-7	CASSPGHSYEQYF
15	TRBV28	TRBJ2-7	CASSLLAGDVHEQYF
14	TRBV2	TRBJ2-7	CASSTGTGTYEQYF
13	TRBV10-3	TRBJ1-5	CAISFQENQPQHF
15	TRBV10-3	TRBJ2-7	CATAGGGSGPYEQYF
14	TRBV5-1	TRBJ2-7	CASSLARGIYEQYF
13	TRBV5-6	TRBJ2-7	CASSLGGQSEQYF
14	TRBV5-1	TRBJ2-7	CASSSSQGAYEQYF
17	TRBV11-2	TRBJ1-6	CASSLAGGGRANSPLHF
15	TRBV15	TRBJ1-4	CATSRELGLGEKLFF
18	TRBV5-1	TRBJ2-2	CASSVELAGGPTTGELFF
13	TRBV10-2	TRBJ1-2	CASTTGVNYGYTF
17	TRBV7-9	TRBJ2-2	CASSLVGTSGHTGELFF
10	TRBV6-1	TRBJ1-2	CASSDHGYTF
16	TRBV4-1	TRBJ2-7	CASSQESGQGAGEQYF
15	TRBV6-6	TRBJ2-1	CASSYRLAGGNEQFF
13	TRBV30	TRBJ2-7	CAWSVPGLGEQYF
16	TRBV27	TRBJ2-7	CASSLYRQKGSYEQYF
15	TRBV7-9	TRBJ2-2	CASSAGQGASGELFF
18	TRBV19	TRBJ2-1	CASSILAGGYGKINEQFF
16	TRBV2	TRBJ2-4	CASSAGQGLTKNIQYF
14	TRBV5-1	TRBJ1-1	CASSPREGYGEAFF
13	TRBV14	TRBJ1-1	CASSPRTATEAFF
14	TRBV19	TRBJ1-5	CASSIVGERQPQHF
15	TRBV7-8	TRBJ2-2	CASSLSGGNTGELFF
18	TRBV19	TRBJ2-1	CASMMFGGPFSSYNEQFF
17	TRBV18	TRBJ2-2	CASSPRPQTRDTGELFF
14	TRBV6-5	TRBJ1-1	CASSSGGLDTEAFF
14	TRBV7-6	TRBJ2-7	CASSLSGIPYEQYF
19	TRBV27	TRBJ2-2	CASSSGGLAEITNTGELFF
16	TRBV6-1	TRBJ1-4	CASSVNRDRNNEKLFF
15	TRBV11-2	TRBJ2-1	CASSLGQLTYNEQFF
12	TRBV27	TRBJ2-7	CASRTGNYEQYF
14	TRBV2	TRBJ2-3	CASSEGLGTDTQYF
13	TRBV29-1	TRBJ1-2	CSVRANTNYGYTF
15	TRBV5-6	TRBJ2-6	CASRNLFRGANVLTF
13	TRBV9	TRBJ2-3	CASSVASTDTQYF
14	TRBV6-1	TRBJ1-4	CASSVLATNEKLFF
16	TRBV5-1	TRBJ2-2	CASSLGGQGLVGELFF
15	TRBV11-2	TRBJ2-3	CASSSSPAGADTQYF
14	TRBV28	TRBJ2-5	CASSPPVWGETQYF
13	TRBV19	TRBJ2-7	CASAQQPEGEQYF
15	TRBV18	TRBJ1-4	CASSPRQGAREKLFF
16	TRBV18	TRBJ2-7	CASSPSVGGEPYEQYF
12	TRBV12-2	TRBJ2-1	CASPQINNEQFF
15	TRBV19	TRBJ2-6	CASSEGISGANVLTF
15	TRBV7-2	TRBJ2-7	CASSLRIGGDYEQYF
10	TRBV6-5	TRBJ2-7	CASGYYEQYF
12	TRBV29-1	TRBJ1-2	CSYQGGGDGYTF
16	TRBV2	TRBJ2-7	CASRNEGRRYSYEQYF
10	TRBV20-1	TRBJ2-5	CSAQVETQYF